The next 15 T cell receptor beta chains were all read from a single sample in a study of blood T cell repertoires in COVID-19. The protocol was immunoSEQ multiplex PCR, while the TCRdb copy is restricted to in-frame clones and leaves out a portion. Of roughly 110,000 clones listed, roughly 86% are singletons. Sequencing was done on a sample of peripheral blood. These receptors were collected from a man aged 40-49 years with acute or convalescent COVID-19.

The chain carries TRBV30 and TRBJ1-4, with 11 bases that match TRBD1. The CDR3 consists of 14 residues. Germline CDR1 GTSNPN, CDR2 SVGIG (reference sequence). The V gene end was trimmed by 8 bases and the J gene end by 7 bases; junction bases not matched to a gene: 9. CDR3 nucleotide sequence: TGTGCCACACCAGCCGGGACAGGGGGTGAAAAACTGTTTTTT. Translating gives CATPAGTGGEKLFF.

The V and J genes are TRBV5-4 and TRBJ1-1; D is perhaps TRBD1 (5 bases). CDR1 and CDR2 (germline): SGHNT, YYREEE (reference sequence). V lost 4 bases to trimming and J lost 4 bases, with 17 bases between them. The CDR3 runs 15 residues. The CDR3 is CASSAGQVRGTEAFF. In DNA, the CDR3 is TGTGCCAGCAGCGCAGGACAAGTAAGGGGCACTGAAGCTTTCTTT. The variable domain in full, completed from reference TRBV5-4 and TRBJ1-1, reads ETGVTQSPTHLIKTRGQQVTLRCSSQSGHNTVSWYQQALGQGPQFIFQYYREEENGRGNFPPRFSGLQFPNYSSELNVNALELDDSALYLCASSAGQVRGTEAFFGQGTRLTVV.

The CDR3 is CASSLARGLAGGASTDTQYF. The DNA for the CDR3 is TGCGCCAGCAGCTTGGCCCGAGGACTAGCGGGAGGGGCTAGCACAGATACGCAGTATTTT. This chain connects TRBV5-1 to TRBJ2-3; 15 nucleotides line up with TRBD2. CDR1 is SGHRS, CDR2 YFSETQ, per germline. CDR3 length equals 20 residues. Trimming took 0 bases from V and 0 from J; bases not matched to a gene: 8.

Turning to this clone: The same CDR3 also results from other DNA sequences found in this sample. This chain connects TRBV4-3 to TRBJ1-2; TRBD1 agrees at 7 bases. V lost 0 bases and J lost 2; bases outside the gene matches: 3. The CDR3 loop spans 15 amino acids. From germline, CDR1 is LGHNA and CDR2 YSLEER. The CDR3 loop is CASSQDRDRNYGYTF. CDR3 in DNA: TGCGCCAGCAGCCAAGACCGGGACAGAAACTATGGCTACACCTTC.

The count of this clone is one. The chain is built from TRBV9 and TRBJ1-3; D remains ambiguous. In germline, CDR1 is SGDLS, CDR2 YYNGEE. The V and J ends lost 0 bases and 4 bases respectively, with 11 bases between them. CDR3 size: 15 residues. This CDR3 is CASSVGSTSGNTIYF. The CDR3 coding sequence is TGTGCCAGCAGCGTAGGTTCAACATCAGGAAACACCATATATTTT.

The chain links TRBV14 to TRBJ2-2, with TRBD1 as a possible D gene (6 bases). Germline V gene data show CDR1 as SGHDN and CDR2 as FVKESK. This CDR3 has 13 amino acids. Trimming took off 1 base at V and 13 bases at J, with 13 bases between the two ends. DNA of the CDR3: TGTGCCAGCAGCCAAGTGGAGCGCAGGGGGCTGTTTTTT. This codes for CASSQVERRGLFF.

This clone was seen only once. This CDR3 reads CASRRGQMNTGELFF. In DNA, the CDR3 is TGTGCCAGCAGGCGAGGACAGATGAACACCGGGGAGCTGTTTTTT. V is TRBV11-2 and J is TRBJ2-2, with D maybe TRBD1 (6 bases). This CDR3 is built from 15 residues. V was clipped by 6 bases and J by 1 base, with 12 bases between them. Looked up from germline, CDR1 is SGHAT and CDR2 is FQNNGV.

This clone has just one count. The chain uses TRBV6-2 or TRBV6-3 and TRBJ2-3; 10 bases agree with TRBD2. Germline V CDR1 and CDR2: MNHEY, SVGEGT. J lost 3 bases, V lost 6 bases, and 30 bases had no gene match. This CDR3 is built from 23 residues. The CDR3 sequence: CASSLGTGTFTSVGAGGTDTQYF. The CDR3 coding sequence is TGTGCCAGCAGCCTTGGGACAGGAACCTTCACCTCCGTAGGAGCGGGGGGGACAGATACGCAGTATTTT.

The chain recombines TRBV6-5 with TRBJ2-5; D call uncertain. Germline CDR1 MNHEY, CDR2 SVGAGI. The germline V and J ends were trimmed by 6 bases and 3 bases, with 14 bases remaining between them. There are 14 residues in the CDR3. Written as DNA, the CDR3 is TGTGCCAGCAGACTATCCGCCAACAAAGAGACCCAGTACTTC. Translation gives CASRLSANKETQYF.

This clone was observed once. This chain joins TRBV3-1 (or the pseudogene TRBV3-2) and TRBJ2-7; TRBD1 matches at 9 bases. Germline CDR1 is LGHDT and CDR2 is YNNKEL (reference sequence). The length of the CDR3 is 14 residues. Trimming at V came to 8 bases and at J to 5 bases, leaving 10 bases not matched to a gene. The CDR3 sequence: CASAKGGQGHEQYF. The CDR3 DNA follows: TGTGCCAGCGCCAAGGGGGGACAGGGCCACGAGCAGTACTTC.

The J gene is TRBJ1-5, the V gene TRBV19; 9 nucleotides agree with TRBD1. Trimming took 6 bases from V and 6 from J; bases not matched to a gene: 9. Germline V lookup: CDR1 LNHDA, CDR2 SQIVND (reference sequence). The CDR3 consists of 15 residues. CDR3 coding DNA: TGTGCCAGTAGCCTGGGAGGGACAGGGTTTCAGCCCCAGCATTTT. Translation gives CASSLGGTGFQPQHF. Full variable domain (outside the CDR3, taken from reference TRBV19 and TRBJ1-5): DGGITQSPKYLFRKEGQNVTLSCEQNLNHDAMYWYRQDPGQGLRLIYYSQIVNDFQKGDIAEGYSVSREKKESFPLTVTSAQKNPTAFYLCASSLGGTGFQPQHFGDGTRLSIL.

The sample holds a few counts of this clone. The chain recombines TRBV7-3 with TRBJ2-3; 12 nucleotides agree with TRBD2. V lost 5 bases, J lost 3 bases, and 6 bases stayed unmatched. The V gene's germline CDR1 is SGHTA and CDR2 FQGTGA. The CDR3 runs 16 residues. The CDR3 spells CASSVALAGGTDTQYF. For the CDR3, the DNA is TGTGCCAGCAGCGTAGCGCTAGCGGGGGGGACAGATACGCAGTATTTT.

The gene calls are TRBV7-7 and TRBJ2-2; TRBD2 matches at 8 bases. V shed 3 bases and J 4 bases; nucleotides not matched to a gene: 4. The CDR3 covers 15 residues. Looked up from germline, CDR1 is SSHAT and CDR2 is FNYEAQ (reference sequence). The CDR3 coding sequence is TGTGCCAGCAGCTTGACGGGAGGGACCACCGGGGAGCTGTTTTTT. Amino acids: CASSLTGGTTGELFF.

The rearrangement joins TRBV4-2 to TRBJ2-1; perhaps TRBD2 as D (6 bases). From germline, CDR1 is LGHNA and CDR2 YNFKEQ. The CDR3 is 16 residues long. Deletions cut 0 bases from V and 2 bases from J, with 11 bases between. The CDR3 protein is CASSQDPGVTYNEQFF. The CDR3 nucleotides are TGTGCCAGCAGCCAAGATCCGGGAGTCACCTACAATGAGCAGTTCTTC.

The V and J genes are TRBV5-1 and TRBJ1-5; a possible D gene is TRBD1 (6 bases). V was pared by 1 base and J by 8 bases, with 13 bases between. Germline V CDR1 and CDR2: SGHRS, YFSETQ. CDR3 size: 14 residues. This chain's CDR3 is CASSLTGPGEPQHF. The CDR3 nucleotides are TGCGCCAGCAGCTTGACAGGCCCAGGGGAGCCCCAGCATTTT.